This T cell receptor beta chain emerged from a study of T cell responses to AZD1222 COVID-19 vaccine. CDR3 length equals 14 residues. The germline CDR1 and CDR2 sequences are SGHRS and YFSETQ. V was pared by 4 bases and J by 0 bases, with 7 bases between. Only in-frame clones appear in the TCRdb table, and some are missing; sequencing was by immunoSEQ multiplex PCR. The sample has roughly 120,000 clones; about 92% are singletons. A word on this clone: Antigen unknown.

Findings and limits, study-wide: Females made up more of the donors, who were largely white British, and clonal diversity may have come out too low.

This receptor was taken from an adult in good health. V gene TRBV5-1 combines with J gene TRBJ1-4; D unclear. Sequencing was performed on peripheral blood, taken on day 0 of AZD1222 vaccination. The DNA for the CDR3 is TGCGCCAGCAGCCAATTTGCAACTAATGAAAAACTGTTTTTT. Residues: CASSQFATNEKLFF. Drawing the rest from reference TRBV5-1 and TRBJ1-4, the complete variable domain is KAGVTQTPRYLIKTRGQQVTLSCSPISGHRSVSWYQQTPGQGLQFLFEYFSETQRNKGNFPGRFSGRQFSNSRSEMNVSTLELGDSALYLCASSQFATNEKLFFGSGTQLSVL.